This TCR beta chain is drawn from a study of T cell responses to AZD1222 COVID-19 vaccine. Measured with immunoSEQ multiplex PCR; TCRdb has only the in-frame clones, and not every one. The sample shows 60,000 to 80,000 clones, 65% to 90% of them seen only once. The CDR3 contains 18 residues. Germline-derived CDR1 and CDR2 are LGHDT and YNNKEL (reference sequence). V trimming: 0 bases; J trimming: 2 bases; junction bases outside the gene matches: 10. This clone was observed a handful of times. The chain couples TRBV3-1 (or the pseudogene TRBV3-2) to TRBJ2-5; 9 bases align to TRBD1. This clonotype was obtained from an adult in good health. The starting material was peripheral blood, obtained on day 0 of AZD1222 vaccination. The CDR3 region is CASSQDPTGGTGQETQYF. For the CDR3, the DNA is TGTGCCAGCAGCCAAGATCCGACAGGGGGAACGGGACAAGAGACCCAGTACTTC.